Only a few counts were recorded for the clone carrying this T cell receptor (beta chain). Antigen unknown. CDR1 is SNHLY and CDR2 is FYNNEI in the germline V gene. CDR3 length equals 12 residues. Deletions cut 0 bases from V and 4 bases from J, with 4 bases between. TCRdb analysed the 5' RACE reads with MiXCR anew, one entry per CDR3 protein. The top ten hold approximately 15% of the sample, which has nearly 550,000 distinct CDR3 sequences, 15% to 20% seen once. The sample belongs to a study of T cells after yellow fever vaccination. Study findings and constraints: Clonotypes shared by both compartments, CD4 and CD8, made up a small share.

The receptor was isolated from a young man who received the YFV17D yellow fever vaccine. The sequencing used PBMCs, collected 15 days after the yellow fever booster vaccination. V usage is TRBV2 and J usage is TRBJ2-7; D is unclear. CDR3 nucleotide sequence: TGTGCCAGCAGTGAAGCGGAATACGAGCAGTACTTC. It yields the protein CASSEAEYEQYF.